The 24 T cell receptor beta chains below come from one sample, sequenced in a study of blood T cell repertoires in COVID-19. The method was immunoSEQ multiplex PCR; TCRdb's version includes in-frame clones alone and lacks a portion of them. The profile covers 140,000 to 150,000 clones, with around 87% appearing a single time and roughly 12% taken by the ten largest. The sample was PBMCs or T cells enriched from blood (not recorded which). These receptors were collected from a man aged 55 to 70 who had recovered from COVID-19.

The chain is built from TRBV27 and TRBJ1-6; D is possibly TRBD1 (5 bases). Germline CDR1 and CDR2: MNHEY and SMNVEV (reference sequence). Trimming stripped 4 bases from V and 6 bases from J, with 7 bases between. The CDR3 has 13 amino acids. CDR3 sequence: CASSSQGNSPLHF. The CDR3 DNA is TGTGCCAGCAGTTCCCAGGGTAATTCACCCCTCCACTTT.

Only a few counts were recorded for this clone. The chain employs TRBV27 and TRBJ1-2; D remains ambiguous. Germline V CDR1 and CDR2: MNHEY, SMNVEV (reference sequence). V was clipped by 5 bases and J by 8 bases, with 15 bases between them. The CDR3 covers 13 residues. Written as DNA, the CDR3 is TGTGCCAGCAGTCCTAGCACCCTGTTGGGCTACACCTTC. As protein: CASSPSTLLGYTF.

There are a few counts of this clone. The V gene is TRBV7-6, the J gene TRBJ2-7; the D gene is possibly TRBD1 (6 bases). The CDR3 sequence is 13 residues long. Between the trimmed V and J ends, which lost 1 base and 2 bases, there was a span of 6 bases. CDR1 is SGHVS, CDR2 FNYEAQ, per germline. Written as DNA, the CDR3 is TGTGCCAGCAGCTTAGGGACAGCCTACGAGCAGTACTTC. Protein: CASSLGTAYEQYF.

The J gene is TRBJ2-1, the V gene TRBV15; 13 positions agree with TRBD2. This CDR3 comprises 18 residues. Trimming cost V 4 bases and J 3 bases; bases outside gene matches: 9. Per germline, CDR1 LNHNV and CDR2 YYDKDF (reference sequence). The CDR3 region is CATSTRLAGGINYNEQFF. The CDR3 DNA reads TGTGCCACCAGCACCCGACTAGCGGGAGGTATTAACTACAATGAGCAGTTCTTC.

CDR3 DNA: TGCAGCGTTGAGCTACGGGAGGGGATTACGCAGTATTTT. Protein product: CSVELREGITQYF. The chain uses TRBV29-1 and TRBJ2-3, with TRBD2 matching 8 bases. In germline, CDR1 is SQVTM, CDR2 ANQGSEA. V shed 3 bases and J 8 bases; nucleotides not matched to a gene: 7. CDR3 size: 13 residues.

The chain has TRBV12-3 or TRBV12-4 and TRBJ2-7; D is perhaps TRBD2 (6 bases). This CDR3 comprises 12 residues. V gave up 8 bases and J gave up 4 bases, with 12 bases separating them. This CDR3 reads CASGSGWYEQYF. DNA for the CDR3: TGTGCCAGCGGCAGCGGGTGGTACGAGCAGTACTTC.

This clone was observed once. The chain recombines TRBV9 with TRBJ2-1, with D unresolved. CDR1 is SGDLS, CDR2 YYNGEE, per germline. The CDR3 totals 12 residues. V lost 4 bases and J 7 bases, leaving 9 bases between the germline ends. The CDR3 DNA follows: TGTGCCAGCAGCCCCGGTTATAATGAGCAGTTCTTC. It codes for CASSPGYNEQFF.

V usage is TRBV28 and J usage is TRBJ1-2; 11 bases map to TRBD1. The V segment lost 6 bases and the J segment 2 bases; nucleotides outside the gene matches: 14. CDR1 is MDHEN and CDR2 is SYDVKM in the germline V gene. The CDR3 is made up of 18 amino acids. CDR3 nucleotide sequence: TGTGCCAGCAGCCCCCTTCGGACAGGGGGCGTGAGGAACTATGGCTACACCTTC. This codes for CASSPLRTGGVRNYGYTF.

This chain joins TRBV7-9 and TRBJ1-5, with D possibly matching TRBD1 (5 bases). This CDR3 comprises 19 residues. V was pared by 4 bases and J by 0 bases, with 22 bases between. CDR1 and CDR2 (germline): SEHNR, FQNEAQ (reference sequence). The CDR3 protein is CASSSSGSAGFYSNQPQHF. CDR3 bases: TGTGCCAGCAGCTCCTCTGGGTCGGCAGGGTTTTATAGCAATCAGCCCCAGCATTTT.

The V gene is TRBV18, the J gene TRBJ2-1; 12 bases agree with TRBD2. Trimming took 6 bases from V and 7 from J; bases not matched to a gene: 7. This CDR3 spans 15 amino acids. Germline V gene data show CDR1 as KGHSH and CDR2 as LQKENI. The CDR3 bases are TGTGCCAGCTCTCGTGGACTAGCGGGATCGAATGAGCAGTTCTTC. It codes for CASSRGLAGSNEQFF.

Here the CDR3 DNA reads TGTGCCAGCAGTCTCCCGGGACTAGCACGCAAGCGGGGTCGAGAGACCCAGTACTTC. Translating gives CASSLPGLARKRGRETQYF. This sequence joins TRBV28 and TRBJ2-5, with TRBD2 matching 9 bases. The CDR3 loop spans 19 amino acids. The J segment lost 4 bases and the V segment lost 5 bases, leaving 20 bases of the junction unmatched. The germline V gene encodes CDR1 MDHEN and CDR2 SYDVKM.

The chain is built from TRBV19 and TRBJ1-6, with 7 bases fitting TRBD1. The CDR3 covers 16 residues. In germline, CDR1 is LNHDA, CDR2 SQIVND (reference sequence). J lost 7 bases, V lost 5 bases, and 11 bases had no gene match. The CDR3: CASSPSATGRNSPLHF. The CDR3 DNA sequence: TGTGCCAGTAGTCCCTCCGCGACAGGGCGCAATTCACCCCTCCACTTT.

The chain couples TRBV2 to TRBJ2-1; TRBD2 matches at 11 bases. Germline CDR1 reads SNHLY; CDR2 reads FYNNEI. The CDR3 runs 16 residues. V trimming: 6 bases; J trimming: 2 bases; junction bases outside the gene matches: 6. The CDR3 spells CASSYLSGGAYNEQFF. CDR3 sequence (DNA): TGTGCCAGCAGCTATCTTAGCGGGGGGGCCTACAATGAGCAGTTCTTC.

The chain couples TRBV24-1 to TRBJ2-3, with D hard to call. From germline, CDR1 is KGHDR and CDR2 SFDVKD. The CDR3 runs to 15 residues. The V and J ends lost 3 bases and 1 base respectively, with 10 bases between them. Here the CDR3 DNA reads TGTGCCACCAGTGATCCGATAGCTGGCACAGATACGCAGTATTTT. Protein product: CATSDPIAGTDTQYF.

The gene calls are TRBV30 and TRBJ2-7; D possibly corresponds to TRBD1 (6 bases). CDR3 length: 13 residues. V dropped 1 base and J dropped 5 bases, with 12 bases sitting between them. The germline gives CDR1 GTSNPN, CDR2 SVGIG (reference sequence). The CDR3 loop is CAWSGAGDNEQYF. CDR3 nucleotide sequence: TGTGCCTGGAGTGGCGCAGGGGATAACGAGCAGTACTTC.

The rearrangement uses TRBV6-6 and TRBJ2-3, with D possibly matching TRBD1 (6 bases). The CDR3 has 13 amino acids. Between the trimmed V and J ends, which lost 6 bases and 3 bases, there was a span of 10 bases. Germline V gene data show CDR1 as MNHNY and CDR2 as SVGAGI (reference sequence). The CDR3 DNA reads as TGTGCCAGCAGGGGGGCTGTGACAGATACGCAGTATTTT. Its protein is CASRGAVTDTQYF.

The V call is TRBV14, the J call TRBJ2-2; tentative D call: TRBD1 (5 bases). Germline CDR1 and CDR2: SGHDN and FVKESK. Trimming shortened V by 6 bases and J by 6 bases, and 11 bases separated the two germline ends. This CDR3 has 13 amino acids. CDR3 loop: CASRHRSPGELFF. The CDR3 bases are TGTGCCAGCAGACACAGGTCTCCCGGGGAGCTGTTTTTT.

The chain has TRBV29-1 and TRBJ2-7; D unresolved. V lost 3 bases to trimming and J lost 6 bases, with 15 bases between them. The CDR3 runs 13 residues. Looked up from germline, CDR1 is SQVTM and CDR2 is ANQGSEA. This CDR3 is CSVEEPLVAEQYF. Written as DNA, the CDR3 is TGCAGCGTTGAGGAGCCTCTCGTGGCCGAGCAGTACTTC.

The rearrangement links TRBV15 to TRBJ2-3, with D uncertain. The CDR3 length is 17 residues. Trimming removed 0 bases at V and 2 bases at J, with 15 bases between. The germline V gene has CDR1 LNHNV and CDR2 YYDKDF (reference sequence). The chain's CDR3 is CATSRDLMWAATDTQYF. CDR3 DNA sequence: TGTGCCACCAGCAGAGATCTCATGTGGGCTGCCACAGATACGCAGTATTTT.

This chain joins TRBV5-4 and TRBJ1-1, with 7 bases identical to TRBD1. The germline CDR1 and CDR2 sequences are SGHNT and YYREEE (reference sequence). The CDR3 sequence is 14 residues long. V shed 0 bases, J shed 1 base, and the junction held 0 bases outside the gene matches. CDR3 coding DNA: TGTGCCAGCAGCTTGGGGACAGGGAACACTGAAGCTTTCTTT. Translation gives CASSLGTGNTEAFF.

The V and J genes are TRBV7-9 and TRBJ1-2; 8 bases match TRBD1. With V trimmed by 5 bases and J by 7 bases, 9 bases remained unmatched. This CDR3 spans 14 amino acids. Germline V gene lookup returns CDR1 SEHNR and CDR2 FQNEAQ (reference sequence). The CDR3 sequence is CASSPDRGGGGYTF. The CDR3 DNA follows: TGTGCCAGCAGCCCTGACAGGGGCGGGGGTGGCTACACCTTC.

This chain links TRBV2 with TRBJ1-5, with no clear D. Trimming took off 1 base at V and 7 bases at J, with 17 bases between the two ends. From germline, CDR1 is SNHLY and CDR2 FYNNEI. The CDR3 covers 16 residues. This CDR3 is CASSEGQERNTQPQHF. In DNA, the CDR3 is TGTGCCAGCAGTGAAGGGCAGGAAAGGAATACGCAGCCCCAGCATTTT.

The rearrangement links TRBV6-5 to TRBJ2-1; maybe TRBD2 (6 bases). This CDR3 region has 15 residues. Germline assignment: CDR1 MNHEY and CDR2 SVGAGI. Trimming took 6 bases from V and 5 from J, leaving 17 bases between them. The CDR3 DNA follows: TGTGCCAGCAGATTAGGAGGGCCGAAGGACAATGAGCAGTTCTTC. Residues: CASRLGGPKDNEQFF.

V usage is TRBV2 and J usage is TRBJ2-3, with TRBD2 matching over 7 bases. J was trimmed by 7 bases and V by 7 bases; bases with no gene match: 8. The CDR3 has 13 amino acids. Looked up from germline, CDR1 is SNHLY and CDR2 is FYNNEI. This CDR3 reads CASKTSASNTQYF. The CDR3, as DNA: TGTGCCAGCAAAACTAGCGCTAGCAATACGCAGTATTTT.